The present entry profiles one T cell receptor beta chain with its context. This record belongs to a study of blood T cell repertoires in COVID-19. Study-level information: Spain, Italy and the United States supplied samples that represented acute and convalescent COVID-19. PBMCs, B-cell-depleted T cells, or T cells were the source of the cDNA or gDNA that made up the material.

In the source study's methods: Estimated nucleated cell counts came from reference gene primer amplification. Sequencing used immunoSEQ multiplex PCR; TCRdb keeps in-frame clones, though not all of them. Clonal size and the V and J genes are those of that table, whereas D and trimming came from the DNA. The profile covers fewer than 90,000 clones, with 70% to 85% appearing a single time and roughly 4.2% taken by the ten largest. The CDR3 has 13 residues. Germline V gene data show CDR1 as KGHSH and CDR2 as LQKENI. Trimming left V 5 bases short and J 1 base short, with 8 bases between. This clonotype was sampled from a woman in her 50s with acute or convalescent COVID-19. The sequenced sample consisted of peripheral blood. V usage is TRBV18 and J usage is TRBJ1-1, with D unresolved. CDR3 residues: CASSSLQNTEAFF. The CDR3 DNA sequence: TGTGCCAGCTCATCCTTACAGAACACTGAAGCTTTCTTT.